This entry features one T cell receptor (beta chain) sequence. This specimen belongs to a study of blood T cell repertoires in COVID-19. Overall study: From T cells, B-cell-depleted T cells, or PBMCs came the material, which was cDNA or gDNA.

Germline assignment: CDR1 MGHDK and CDR2 SYGVNS. The CDR3 is made up of 16 amino acids. V dropped 6 bases and J dropped 2; count of bases not matched to a gene: 9. The study assigned cohorts using participant-reported clinical history. Original data processing: The authors estimated nucleated cell counts from reference gene primer amplification. The method was immunoSEQ multiplex PCR; TCRdb's version includes in-frame clones alone and lacks a portion of them. The V and J calls and clone size come from that table; D and trimming were worked out from the DNA. Here the sample spans about 380,000 clones, approximately 90% being singletons.

Material: PBMCs or T cells enriched from blood (not recorded which). The receptor's source is a young woman who had recovered from COVID-19. V usage is TRBV25-1 and J usage is TRBJ2-7, with 11 bases that match TRBD2. This CDR3 is CASRETTSGVAYEQYF. The CDR3 DNA reads as TGTGCCAGCAGGGAGACGACTAGCGGGGTTGCCTACGAGCAGTACTTC.